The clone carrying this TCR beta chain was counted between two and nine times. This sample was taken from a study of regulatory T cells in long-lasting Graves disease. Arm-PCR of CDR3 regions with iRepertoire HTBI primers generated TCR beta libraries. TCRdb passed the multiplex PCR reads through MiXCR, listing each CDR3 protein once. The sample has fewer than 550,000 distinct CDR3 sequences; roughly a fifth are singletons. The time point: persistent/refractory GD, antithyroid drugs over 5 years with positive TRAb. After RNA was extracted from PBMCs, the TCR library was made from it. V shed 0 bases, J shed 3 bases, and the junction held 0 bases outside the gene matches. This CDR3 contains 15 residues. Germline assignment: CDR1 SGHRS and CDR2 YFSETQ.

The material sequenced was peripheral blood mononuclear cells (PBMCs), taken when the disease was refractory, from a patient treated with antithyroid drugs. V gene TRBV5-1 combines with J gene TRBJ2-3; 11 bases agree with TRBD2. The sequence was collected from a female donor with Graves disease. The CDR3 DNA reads TGCGCCAGCAGCTTGGTAGCGGGAGGGACAGATACGCAGTATTTT. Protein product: CASSLVAGGTDTQYF.